Included here is one T cell receptor (beta chain) sequence, with context. Antigen specificity is unknown. This record comes from a study of shared clonotypes between healthy human individuals. The DNA input per sorted-subset replicate PCR was 200 ng, corresponding to 28,000 or so T cell genomes. Clones were sequenced by immunoSEQ multiplex PCR, and TCRdb holds only the in-frame ones, with some missing. The sample carries over 400,000 clones, around 95% recorded once. General study findings and limits: The study found lower generation probabilities in non-shared clonotypes than in those shared by all four donors. Among the subsets, naive ones generally showed larger estimated richness than memory ones.

Sample: naive CD4+ T cells sorted from blood. Noted subset: CD45RA+ positively selected. This TCR was recovered from a woman aged 30 to 39 in good health.

The DNA for the CDR3 is TGTGCCAGCAGTCCTCCCGGGACATTCAGACTCTATGGGGCCAACGTCCTGACTTTC. Protein product: CASSPPGTFRLYGANVLTF. This chain uses TRBV28 with TRBJ2-6, with D possibly being TRBD1 (6 bases). Germline loops: CDR1 MDHEN, CDR2 SYDVKM. Trimming took 5 bases from V and 3 from J, leaving 23 bases between them. The length of the CDR3 is 19 residues.